The present T cell receptor beta chain was sequenced within a study of T cell responses to AZD1222 COVID-19 vaccine. Whole-study findings and limits: Only five to seven AZD1222 recipients tested seropositive at baseline.

TCRdb's table, derived via immunoSEQ multiplex PCR, lists solely in-frame clones and lacks some. The repertoire has fewer than 250,000 clones, 85% to 95% of them found once; the top ten carry less than 1.5%. In germline, CDR1 is MNHEY, CDR2 SVGAGI. The CDR3 totals 15 residues. The V gene lost 3 bases and the J gene lost 4 bases, with 12 bases spanning the gap. As for this clone: As yet, its antigen is unknown.

The chain has TRBV6-5 and TRBJ1-4; a possible D gene is TRBD1 (5 bases). The receptor's source is an adult in good health. The sample was peripheral blood, taken on day 0 of AZD1222 vaccination. CDR3 nucleotides: TGTGCCAGCAGTTATGCCGGGGGGAATAATGAAAAACTGTTTTTT. Translation: CASSYAGGNNEKLFF.